These 3 T cell receptor beta chains share one sample of origin, sequenced in a study of blood T cell repertoires in COVID-19 (dated by TCRdb to 2018 to 2021). The library was generated by the immunoSEQ multiplex PCR assay. TCRdb retrieved this table from immuneACCESS and kept in-frame rearrangements only. Not all clones are present; in checked studies, unresolved V genes account for under half, and no reason is known for the remainder. This sample comprises around 170,000 clones, about four fifths of them detected only once. The ten most abundant clones make up 6.5% of the sample. The sample was peripheral blood. The receptor set was obtained from a man in his 70s with active or convalescent COVID-19.

The chain couples TRBV15 to TRBJ2-2, with 7 bases matching TRBD1. CDR1 and CDR2 from the germline V gene are LNHNV and YYDKDF (reference sequence). The CDR3 spans 17 residues. Germline trimming cut 0 bases from V and 7 bases from J; bases unmatched to any gene: 11. CDR3 DNA: TGTGCCACCAGCAGAGATCTTACAGGGGCCACACACGGGGAGCTGTTTTTT. Its translation: CATSRDLTGATHGELFF. Combining the CDR3 with reference TRBV15 and TRBJ2-2 gives the whole variable domain DAMVIQNPRYQVTQFGKPVTLSCSQTLNHNVMYWYQQKSSQAPKLLFHYYDKDFNNEADTPDNFQSRRPNTSFCFLDIRSPGLGDTAMYLCATSRDLTGATHGELFFGEGSRLTVL.

As regards this clone: Other DNA sequences in the same sample also yield this CDR3. The gene calls are TRBV5-1 and TRBJ2-7; D is possibly TRBD1 (6 bases). The germline V gene has CDR1 SGHRS and CDR2 YFSETQ. The CDR3 length is 12 residues. V was clipped by 1 base and J by 5 bases, with 7 bases between them. This CDR3 is CASSLTGNEQYF. The CDR3 nucleotides read TGCGCCAGCAGCTTGACAGGGAACGAGCAGTACTTC.

This chain uses TRBV4-3 with TRBJ1-4; no clear D gene. The CDR3 is 15 amino acids. The V end was cut by 4 bases, the J end by 6 bases, with 15 bases between. Germline CDR1 is LGHNA and CDR2 is YSLEER. The CDR3 DNA is TGCGCCAGCAGCCGGACCGGGGAGGAGTATGAAAAACTGTTTTTT. The encoded protein is CASSRTGEEYEKLFF.